This T cell receptor beta chain comes out of a study of T cell responses to AZD1222 COVID-19 vaccine (dated by TCRdb to about 2021). About the full investigation: AZD1222 recipients whose second dose came at about 4 weeks and those whose second dose came at about 12 weeks were combined into one group, since spike-specific TCR depth and breadth did not differ between the two schedules. Enrollment into the trials was organized by age into subgroups of 18-55, 56-69 and 70-plus years, and those subgroups contained approximately 160, 26 and 62 TCR-sequenced participants, respectively. A total of 240 or so trial participants underwent TCR sequencing, of whom roughly 210 had received two doses of AZD1222 and about 25 had received two doses of the MenACWY control vaccine.

A note on this clone: Its antigen remains unidentified. The input lacks base qualities; no much larger clone sits a single base away.

The intended sense of this specimen's time point label: baseline before first vaccination. The vaccinee samples were drawn from two UK trials, COV001 and COV002, one of which was a single-blind randomized controlled phase 2/3 trial testing AZD1222 (ChAdOx1 nCoV-19) in healthy adults. Trial participant PBMC samples were collected at day 0 and day 28 after the second dose for TCRbeta chain sequencing. General study outcomes and caveats: In the small 56-69-year group, the increase in depth fell short of significance, most likely because of low power. Most participants were white British and females outnumbered males, and the authors suggested that clonal diversity may have been underestimated. CD4 TCRs associated with the vaccine covered the entire spike protein, and the dominant responses were in regions 160-218 and 743-854. Epitopes outside the regions mutated in the B.1.351 and B.1.1.7 variants were reportedly recognized by nearly half of the unique spike-specific TCRs. No day 14 peak-response samples were available, so repertoires were characterized only after the peak T cell response. Conclusions about previously exposed vaccinees are limited, since just a handful of AZD1222 recipients were seropositive for SARS-CoV-2 at baseline. After two AZD1222 doses, both the breadth and the depth of spike-specific TCRs were significantly higher than at day 0 and than in MenACWY recipients.

The CDR3 regions of human TCRbeta chains were analyzed by immunosequencing. As for how the authors treated the data: TCRs in the repertoires were matched against a reference library of SARS-CoV-2-specific TCRs that had been generated with the MIRA antigen-specificity platform. Breadth was defined as the fraction of unique TCRs that were SARS-CoV-2-associated, and depth was defined as the fraction of total T cells that were SARS-CoV-2-associated. Using the MIRA data, each spike-specific TCR was assigned both to the spike region to which the TCR was reactive and to a CD4 or CD8 class. Log10-transformed breadth and depth values were compared by one-way ANOVA with Sidak's multiple comparisons tests. What TCRdb holds here is the immuneACCESS table cut down to in-frame rearrangements. Part of the clones is not present; checked against another copy, under half of the missing clones reflect an unresolved V gene, and the others are unexplained. V and J calls and clone size are as listed in that table; D and trimming were resolved from the DNA. The sample has around 58,000 clones on record, 75% to 85% of them singletons. The ten largest clones capture 20% of the sample.

Reading from cysteine to phenylalanine, the CDR3 counts 15 amino acids. The sequence is cut down to CDR3 DNA, 45 bases in frame from base 1. In the germline V gene, CDR1 corresponds to MNHEY and CDR2 to SVGAGI. Unmatched junction bases come to 8, with V trimmed by 2 bases and J by 6 bases. The rearranged segments are TRBV6-5 and TRBJ1-1, with TRBD1 matching 8 junction bases. The sequencing used peripheral blood, collected on day 0 of AZD1222 vaccination. This receptor was identified in an adult in good health. CDR3 protein: CASSYAQGAIAEAFF. The DNA sequence is as follows: TGTGCCAGCAGTTACGCTCAGGGGGCTATTGCTGAAGCTTTCTTT.